This is a list of T cell receptor beta chains from one sample in a study of cytotoxic CD8 clonotypes in ibrutinib-treated CLL. Here immunoSEQ multiplex PCR was the method, and the copy in TCRdb shows in-frame clones only, minus some. The table has about 85,000 clones, roughly 80% seen once. The sample consisted of PBMCs, taken after 12 months of ibrutinib treatment. These receptor sequences come from a human donor with chronic lymphocytic leukemia. Both conserved end residues are part of each CDR3. Fields, in order: V gene, clone size, D gene, J gene, CDR3 DNA, CDR3 protein. A D gene is named only where the DNA matches it firmly. Size is stated for part of the rows, as once, few or many counts, or as a class when the clone is expanded.

V: TRBV19
size: -
D: -
J: TRBJ1-4
DNA: TGTGCCAGTAGTGTGGGCAGGACCGCAACTAATGAAAAACTGTTTTTT
CDR3: CASSVGRTATNEKLFF

V: TRBV4-1
size: many
D: -
J: TRBJ2-1
DNA: TGCGCCAGCAGCCAAGATCCCGGGTTTGGGTTCGGTGAGCAGTTCTTC
CDR3: CASSQDPGFGFGEQFF

V: TRBV5-1
size: -
D: -
J: TRBJ1-2
DNA: TGCGCCAGCAGCTTGGGGGCGAACACTAACTATGGCTACACCTTC
CDR3: CASSLGANTNYGYTF

V: TRBV7-2
size: -
D: TRBD1
J: TRBJ2-2
DNA: TGTGCCAGCAGCGCCACAGGGGCTGGCACCGGGGAGCTGTTTTTT
CDR3: CASSATGAGTGELFF

V: TRBV2
size: -
D: -
J: TRBJ2-1
DNA: TGTGCCAGCAGTTTACTAGCTTCCTACAATGAGCAGTTCTTC
CDR3: CASSLLASYNEQFF

V: TRBV29-1
size: once
D: -
J: TRBJ1-1
DNA: TGCAGCGTTCCTGCGGGCATGACGATGAACGGTGAAGCTTTCTTT
CDR3: CSVPAGMTMNGEAFF

V: TRBV11-3
size: -
D: TRBD2
J: TRBJ2-1
DNA: TGTGCCAGCAGCTTAGGAGCTCGGTGGGTAGCGGGTGATGAGCAGTTCTTC
CDR3: CASSLGARWVAGDEQFF

V: TRBV5-1
size: -
D: -
J: TRBJ2-1
DNA: TGCGCCAGCAGCTTGGAGCGGCTAGGGGGGGACAATGAGCAGTTCTTC
CDR3: CASSLERLGGDNEQFF

V: TRBV9
size: -
D: TRBD2
J: TRBJ2-7
DNA: TGTGCCAGCAGCGTAGGAGCGGGGCAATACGAGCAGTACTTC
CDR3: CASSVGAGQYEQYF

V: TRBV6-5
size: once
D: -
J: TRBJ2-7
DNA: TGTGCCAGCAGTTACAGTCAGGGCCTTGCCGAGCAGTACTTC
CDR3: CASSYSQGLAEQYF

V: TRBV7-8
size: -
D: -
J: TRBJ2-7
DNA: TGTGCCAGCAGCTTTCAATGGGAATCCGAGCAGTACTTC
CDR3: CASSFQWESEQYF

V: TRBV28
size: -
D: -
J: TRBJ1-2
DNA: TGTGCCAGCAGTACCCTAGGGGCTGGGGGCTACACCTTC
CDR3: CASSTLGAGGYTF

V: TRBV30
size: -
D: TRBD1
J: TRBJ2-5
DNA: TGTGCCTGGACAGGACCTTTGCAGGGGGCGGAGGAGACCCAGTACTTC
CDR3: CAWTGPLQGAEETQYF

V: TRBV6-6
size: -
D: -
J: TRBJ2-5
DNA: TGTGCCAGCAGTCCCCCCGGGACCCAAGAGACCCAGTACTTC
CDR3: CASSPPGTQETQYF

V: TRBV7-2
size: -
D: -
J: TRBJ2-7
DNA: TGTGCCAGCAGCCGTGCCCCCTACGAGCAGTACTTC
CDR3: CASSRAPYEQYF

V: TRBV28
size: -
D: -
J: TRBJ2-2
DNA: TGTGCCAGCAGTTTTGGAGGGGCTGGGACCGGGGAGCTGTTTTTT
CDR3: CASSFGGAGTGELFF

V: TRBV5-1
size: -
D: TRBD2
J: TRBJ2-3
DNA: TGCGCCAGCAGCTTAGGGAAGCGGGAGTGGTATCGAGATACGCAGTATTTT
CDR3: CASSLGKREWYRDTQYF

V: TRBV2
size: -
D: -
J: TRBJ1-3
DNA: TGTGCCAGCGACGGGACAAGCTCCTCTGGAAACACCATATATTTT
CDR3: CASDGTSSSGNTIYF

V: TRBV11-2
size: -
D: -
J: TRBJ2-7
DNA: TGTGCCAGCAGCTCCGTCTCTAGGGCGGCAGCCTACGAGCAGTACTTC
CDR3: CASSSVSRAAAYEQYF

V: TRBV14
size: -
D: -
J: TRBJ1-6
DNA: TGTGCCAGCAGCCTCACAGGGTGGTCACCCCTCCACTTT
CDR3: CASSLTGWSPLHF

V: TRBV18
size: -
D: -
J: TRBJ1-1
DNA: TGTGCCAGCTCACCAGGCTTGCTACGGACTGAAGCTTTCTTT
CDR3: CASSPGLLRTEAFF

V: TRBV11-3
size: -
D: TRBD1
J: TRBJ1-1
DNA: TGTGCCAGCAGCCTCGGACAGGGAGGGGGGAAGAACACTGAAGCTTTCTTT
CDR3: CASSLGQGGGKNTEAFF

V: TRBV4-2
size: once
D: TRBD1
J: TRBJ1-3
DNA: TGTGCCAGCAGCCCAGAAACGCCCGGGACAGCTCTTGGAAACACCATATATTTT
CDR3: CASSPETPGTALGNTIYF

V: TRBV19
size: -
D: -
J: TRBJ1-1
DNA: TGTGCCAGTAGTATAGAGGGTCCCGGAGCTTTCTTT
CDR3: CASSIEGPGAFF

V: TRBV5-1
size: -
D: -
J: TRBJ2-5
DNA: TGCGCCAGCAGCTTCTTTGGGGGGGCCGGTGAGACCCAGTACTTC
CDR3: CASSFFGGAGETQYF

V: TRBV7-2
size: -
D: -
J: TRBJ1-5
DNA: TGTGCCAGCAGCTTAGTACGGGGGAATCAGCCCCAGCATTTT
CDR3: CASSLVRGNQPQHF

V: TRBV5-1
size: -
D: -
J: TRBJ1-5
DNA: TGCGCCAGCAGCTTGGACAGGGATCAGCCCCAGCATTTT
CDR3: CASSLDRDQPQHF

V: TRBV5-4
size: many
D: -
J: TRBJ2-1
DNA: TGTGCCAGCAGCCCCGGGGTGGCGGCGGGTGGGGATGAGCAGTTCTTC
CDR3: CASSPGVAAGGDEQFF

V: TRBV4-3
size: -
D: -
J: TRBJ2-3
DNA: TGCGCCAGCAGCCAAGATAGTTTCGATGGGGGAGATACGCAGTATTTT
CDR3: CASSQDSFDGGDTQYF

V: TRBV19
size: -
D: TRBD1
J: TRBJ1-1
DNA: TGTGCCAGTACCACGACAGGGGGCACTGAAGCTTTCTTT
CDR3: CASTTTGGTEAFF

V: TRBV19
size: -
D: -
J: TRBJ1-5
DNA: TGTGCCAGTAGTCCCGGACAGAAAAATCAGCCCCAGCATTTT
CDR3: CASSPGQKNQPQHF

V: TRBV5-6
size: -
D: TRBD1
J: TRBJ2-2
DNA: TGTGCCAGCAGCCCCAACAGGGGGAACACCGGGGAGCTGTTTTTT
CDR3: CASSPNRGNTGELFF

V: TRBV18
size: medium-sized
D: TRBD1
J: TRBJ2-2
DNA: TGTGCCAGCTCACCAGGCAGGGGACAGGGAGACACCGGGGAGCTGTTTTTT
CDR3: CASSPGRGQGDTGELFF

V: TRBV4-3
size: -
D: TRBD1
J: TRBJ1-3
DNA: TGCGCCAGCAGCCAAGACCCGCCGGGACAGAGCTCTGGAAACACCATATATTTT
CDR3: CASSQDPPGQSSGNTIYF

V: TRBV7-2
size: -
D: -
J: TRBJ2-4
DNA: TGTGCCAGCAGCCCACGGTGGGGCAAAAACATTCAGTACTTC
CDR3: CASSPRWGKNIQYF

V: TRBV11-1
size: -
D: -
J: TRBJ2-1
DNA: TGTGCCAGCAGCCCGAGGTGGGGGGCTAGCTCCTACAATGAGCAGTTCTTC
CDR3: CASSPRWGASSYNEQFF